This T cell receptor (beta chain) was profiled in a study of blood T cell repertoires in COVID-19. Study-wide background: Collection of acute and convalescent COVID-19 samples took place in the United States, Italy and Spain. PBMCs, B-cell-depleted T cells, or T cells were the source of the cDNA or gDNA that made up the material.

In the source study's methods: Counts of nucleated cells, estimated from reference gene primer amplification, were obtained. Profiling relied on immunoSEQ multiplex PCR, and the TCRdb table lists in-frame clones only, not all of them. The V and J calls and clone size are taken from that table; D and trimming were inferred from the DNA. The sample includes under 200,000 clones, approximately 87% of them seen just once. What the recovered Cohort 3 donors had was two negative PCRs, clearance, or symptom resolution. Germline assignment: CDR1 SGHRS and CDR2 YFSETQ. V shed 6 bases, J shed 6 bases, and the junction held 6 bases outside the gene matches. The CDR3 extends over 14 amino acids.

Specimen: PBMCs or T cells enriched from blood (not recorded which). The genes are TRBV5-1 and TRBJ2-2, with TRBD2 matching over 9 bases. This receptor was obtained from a woman aged 50 to 60 who had recovered from COVID-19. CDR3 in DNA: TGCGCCAGCACCGCGGGGGGGCAATCCGGGGAGCTGTTTTTT. Translating it yields CASTAGGQSGELFF. The full variable domain, with the rest looked up from reference TRBV5-1 and TRBJ2-2, is KAGVTQTPRYLIKTRGQQVTLSCSPISGHRSVSWYQQTPGQGLQFLFEYFSETQRNKGNFPGRFSGRQFSNSRSEMNVSTLELGDSALYLCASTAGGQSGELFFGEGSRLTVL.